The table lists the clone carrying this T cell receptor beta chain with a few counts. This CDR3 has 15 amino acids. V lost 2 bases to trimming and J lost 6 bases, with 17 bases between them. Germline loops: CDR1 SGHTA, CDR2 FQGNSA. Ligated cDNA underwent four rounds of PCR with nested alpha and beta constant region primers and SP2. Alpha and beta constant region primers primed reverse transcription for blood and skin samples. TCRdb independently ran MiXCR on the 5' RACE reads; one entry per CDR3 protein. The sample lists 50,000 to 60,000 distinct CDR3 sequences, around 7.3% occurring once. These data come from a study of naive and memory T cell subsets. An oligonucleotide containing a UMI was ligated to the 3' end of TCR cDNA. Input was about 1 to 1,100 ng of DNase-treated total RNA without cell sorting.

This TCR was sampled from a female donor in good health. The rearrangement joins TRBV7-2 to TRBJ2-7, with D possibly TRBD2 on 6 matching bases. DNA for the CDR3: TGTGCCAGCAGCTTACGTCGGCGGGGCCAGAGCGAGCAGTACTTC. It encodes CASSLRRRGQSEQYF. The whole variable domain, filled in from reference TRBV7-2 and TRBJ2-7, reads GAGVSQSPSNKVTEKGKDVELRCDPISGHTALYWYRQSLGQGLEFLIYFQGNSAPDKSGLPSDRFSAERTGGSVSTLTIQRTQQEDSAVYLCASSLRRRGQSEQYFGPGTRLTVT.